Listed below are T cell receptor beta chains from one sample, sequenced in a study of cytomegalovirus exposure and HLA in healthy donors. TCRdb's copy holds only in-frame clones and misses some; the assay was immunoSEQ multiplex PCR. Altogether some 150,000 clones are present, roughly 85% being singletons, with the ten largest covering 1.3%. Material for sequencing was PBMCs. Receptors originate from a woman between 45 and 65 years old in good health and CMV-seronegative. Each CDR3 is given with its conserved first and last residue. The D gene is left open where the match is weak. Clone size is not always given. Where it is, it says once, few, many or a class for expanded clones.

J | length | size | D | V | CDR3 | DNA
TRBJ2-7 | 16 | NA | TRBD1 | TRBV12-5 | CASGTPQDRGSYEQYF | TGTGCTAGTGGGACCCCCCAGGACAGGGGATCCTACGAGCAGTACTTC
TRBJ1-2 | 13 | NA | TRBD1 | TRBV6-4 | CASSQGGLYGYTF | TGTGCCAGCAGCCAGGGGGGCCTCTATGGCTACACCTTC
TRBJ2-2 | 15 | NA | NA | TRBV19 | CASSIVPPSTGELFF | TGTGCCAGTAGTATAGTCCCCCCGAGCACCGGGGAGCTGTTTTTT
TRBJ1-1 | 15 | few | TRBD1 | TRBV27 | CASKDRFAQNTEAFF | TGTGCCAGCAAGGACAGGTTCGCCCAGAACACTGAAGCTTTCTTT
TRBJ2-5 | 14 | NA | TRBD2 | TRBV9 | CASSLAGDGKTQYF | TGTGCCAGTTCACTAGCGGGAGACGGGAAGACCCAGTACTTC
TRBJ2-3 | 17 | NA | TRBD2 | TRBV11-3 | CASSLGGTSGSTDTQYF | TGTGCCAGCAGCTTAGGCGGGACTAGCGGCAGCACAGATACGCAGTATTTT
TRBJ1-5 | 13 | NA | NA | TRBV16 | CASSPPDSQPQHF | TGTGCCAGCAGCCCTCCCGACAGTCAGCCCCAGCATTTT
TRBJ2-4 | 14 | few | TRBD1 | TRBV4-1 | CASSHPDRGNIQYF | TGCGCCAGCAGCCATCCCGACAGGGGAAACATTCAGTACTTC
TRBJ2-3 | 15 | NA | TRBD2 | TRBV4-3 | CASSQGGGAFPTQYF | TGCGCCAGCAGCCAAGGCGGGGGGGCCTTCCCTACGCAGTATTTT
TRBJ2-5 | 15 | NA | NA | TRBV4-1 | CASSQDPGLPETQYF | TGCGCCAGCAGCCAAGATCCGGGACTGCCAGAGACCCAGTACTTC
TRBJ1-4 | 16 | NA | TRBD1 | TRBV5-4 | CASSKDSGGGNEKLFF | TGTGCCAGCAGCAAAGATTCAGGGGGAGGTAATGAAAAACTGTTTTTT
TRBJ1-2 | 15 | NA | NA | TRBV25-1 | CASSELSVTRGGYTF | TGTGCCAGCAGTGAATTGTCAGTCACCAGAGGGGGCTACACCTTC
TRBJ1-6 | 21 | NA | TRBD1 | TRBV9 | CASSPANQGALGSSYNSPLHF | TGTGCCAGCAGCCCCGCCAACCAGGGGGCGTTGGGTAGCTCCTATAATTCACCCCTCCACTTT
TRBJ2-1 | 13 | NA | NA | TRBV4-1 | CASSQVSHNEQFF | TGCGCCAGCAGCCAAGTATCCCACAATGAGCAGTTCTTC
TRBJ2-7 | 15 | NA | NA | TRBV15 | CATSRGDSVSYEQYF | TGTGCCACCAGCAGAGGGGACTCTGTCTCCTACGAGCAGTACTTC
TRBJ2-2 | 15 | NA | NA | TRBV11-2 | CASTSSDKPTGELFF | TGTGCCAGCACCTCCTCGGACAAACCCACCGGGGAGCTGTTTTTT
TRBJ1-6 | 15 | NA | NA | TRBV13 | CASRRSGIYNSPLHF | TGTGCCAGCAGACGATCGGGGATCTATAATTCACCCCTCCACTTT
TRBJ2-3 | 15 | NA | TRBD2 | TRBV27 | CASSEGLAVTDTQYF | TGTGCCAGCAGTGAAGGACTAGCGGTCACAGATACGCAGTATTTT
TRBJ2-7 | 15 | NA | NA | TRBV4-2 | CASSQLSVESYEQYF | TGTGCCAGCAGCCAACTCTCGGTAGAGTCATACGAGCAGTACTTC
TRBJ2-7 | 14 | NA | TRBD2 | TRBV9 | CASSVGGQGGEQYF | TGTGCCAGCAGCGTGGGAGGGCAGGGTGGTGAGCAGTACTTC
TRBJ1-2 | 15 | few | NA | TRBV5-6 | CASSLPPQGLDGYTF | TGTGCCAGCAGCTTACCTCCGCAGGGTTTGGACGGCTACACCTTC
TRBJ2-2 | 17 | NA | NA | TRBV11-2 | CASSLGPQEVNTGELFF | TGTGCCAGCAGCTTAGGGCCCCAGGAGGTGAACACCGGGGAGCTGTTTTTT
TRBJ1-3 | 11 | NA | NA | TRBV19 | CASSQGGTLQF | TGTGCCAGTAGTCAGGGCGGCACCCTACAGTTT
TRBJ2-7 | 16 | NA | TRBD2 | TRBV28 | CASSLYGTSVRLEQYF | TGTGCCAGCAGTTTATACGGGACTAGCGTGCGGCTCGAGCAGTACTTC
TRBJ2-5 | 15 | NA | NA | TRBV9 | CASSVGGGPQETQYF | TGTGCCAGCAGCGTAGGAGGGGGTCCCCAAGAGACCCAGTACTTC
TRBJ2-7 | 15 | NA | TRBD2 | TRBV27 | CASSESGGAYYEQYF | TGTGCCAGCAGTGAGAGCGGGGGGGCTTACTACGAGCAGTACTTC
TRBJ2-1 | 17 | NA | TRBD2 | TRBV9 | CASSAHPTSGFGSEQFF | TGTGCCAGCAGCGCCCACCCGACTAGCGGCTTCGGCAGTGAGCAGTTCTTC
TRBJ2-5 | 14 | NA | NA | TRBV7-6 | CASSASAGLGTQYF | TGTGCCAGCAGCGCTTCCGCAGGGCTGGGGACCCAGTACTTC
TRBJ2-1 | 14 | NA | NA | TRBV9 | CASSVGLRENEQFF | TGTGCCAGCAGCGTGGGGTTGAGGGAGAATGAGCAGTTCTTC
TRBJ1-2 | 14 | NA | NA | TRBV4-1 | CASSYPGNPYGYTF | TGCGCCAGCAGCTATCCAGGGAACCCATATGGCTACACCTTC
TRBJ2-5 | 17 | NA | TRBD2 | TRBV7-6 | CASSLIGLAGIQETQYF | TGTGCCAGCAGCTTAATCGGCCTAGCGGGGATACAAGAGACCCAGTACTTC
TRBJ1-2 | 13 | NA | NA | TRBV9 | CASSADGSYGYTF | TGTGCCAGCAGCGCCGACGGGAGCTATGGCTACACCTTC
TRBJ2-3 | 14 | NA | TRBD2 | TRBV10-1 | CASSESGVPDTQYF | TGCGCCAGCAGTGAGAGCGGGGTTCCAGATACGCAGTATTTT
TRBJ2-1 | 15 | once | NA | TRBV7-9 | CASSGRLDSYNEQFF | TGTGCCAGCAGCGGAAGACTTGACTCCTACAATGAGCAGTTCTTC
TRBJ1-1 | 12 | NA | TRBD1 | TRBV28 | CASSPQGAEAFF | TGTGCCAGCAGTCCACAGGGGGCTGAAGCTTTCTTT
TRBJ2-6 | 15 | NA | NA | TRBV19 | CASSIGTTGANVLTF | TGTGCCAGTAGTATTGGGACAACTGGGGCCAACGTCCTGACTTTC
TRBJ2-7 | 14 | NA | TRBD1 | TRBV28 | CASTPLQGPYEQYF | TGTGCCAGCACCCCATTACAGGGGCCCTACGAGCAGTACTTC
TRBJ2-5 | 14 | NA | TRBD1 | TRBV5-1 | CASSSGTAKETQYF | TGCGCCAGCAGCTCCGGGACAGCCAAAGAGACCCAGTACTTC
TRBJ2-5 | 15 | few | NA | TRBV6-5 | CASRGLGADQETQYF | TGTGCCAGCAGGGGGCTGGGGGCGGACCAGGAGACCCAGTACTTC
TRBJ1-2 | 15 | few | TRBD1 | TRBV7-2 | CASSLTGQGDYGYTF | TGTGCCAGCAGCTTGACCGGACAGGGGGACTATGGCTACACCTTC
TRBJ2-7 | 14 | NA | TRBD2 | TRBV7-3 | CASSVSGSAYEQYF | TGTGCCAGCAGCGTTAGCGGGAGCGCCTACGAGCAGTACTTC
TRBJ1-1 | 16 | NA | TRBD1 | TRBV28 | CASSSTGGEVRPEAFF | TGTGCCAGCAGTTCAACAGGGGGCGAGGTTAGGCCTGAAGCTTTCTTT
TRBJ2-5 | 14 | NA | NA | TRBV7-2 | CASSLGVARETQYF | TGTGCCAGCAGCTTAGGGGTAGCTCGAGAGACCCAGTACTTC
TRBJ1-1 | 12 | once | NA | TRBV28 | CASSLLYTEAFF | TGTGCCAGCAGTTTACTTTACACTGAAGCTTTCTTT
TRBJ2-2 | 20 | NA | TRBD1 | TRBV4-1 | CASSQVRRDRGTRNTGELFF | TGCGCCAGCAGCCAAGTCAGGCGGGACAGGGGAACGAGGAACACCGGGGAGCTGTTTTTT
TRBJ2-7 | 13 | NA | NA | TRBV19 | CASSTQGHYEQYF | TGTGCCAGTAGTACCCAGGGCCACTACGAGCAGTACTTC
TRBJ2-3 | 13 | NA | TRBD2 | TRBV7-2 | CASSPGGADTQYF | TGTGCCAGCAGCCCCGGGGGGGCAGACACGCAGTATTTT
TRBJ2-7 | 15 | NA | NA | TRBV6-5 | CASSYSMGGPYEQYF | TGTGCCAGCAGTTACTCGATGGGAGGACCATACGAGCAGTACTTC
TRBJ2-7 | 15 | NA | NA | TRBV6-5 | CASSYRARETYEQYF | TGTGCCAGCAGTTACCGGGCCCGGGAGACCTACGAGCAGTACTTC
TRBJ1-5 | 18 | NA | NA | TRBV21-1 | CASSKGRPGGLPNQPQHF | TGTGCCAGCAGCAAAGGGAGGCCAGGGGGACTCCCGAATCAGCCCCAGCATTTT
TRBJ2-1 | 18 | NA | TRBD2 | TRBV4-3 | CASSQVLTGGGIYNEQFF | TGCGCCAGCAGCCAAGTATTGACGGGAGGGGGGATATACAATGAGCAGTTCTTC